The clone carrying this T cell receptor (beta chain) was picked up many times. Its antigen is as yet unknown. This sample is part of a study of Graves' ophthalmopathy and Graves' hyperthyroidism. General observations from the study: Classification of ophthalmopathy versus stable hyperthyroidism by a 13-signature model yielded around 90% sensitivity and approximately 79% specificity.

CDR3 length: 17 amino acids. Germline lookup yields CDR1 MGHDK and CDR2 SYGVNS. Trimming removed 1 base at V and 5 bases at J, with 20 bases between. The diagnosis combined clinical symptoms, thyroxine, TRAb, thyroid ultrasound and orbital computed tomography scans. TCR beta CDR3 regions were amplified from RNA transcripts. The workflow started with a first-round RT-PCR run with HTBI primers and then moved on to a second-round multiplex PCR. Each CDR3 protein gets one entry after TCRdb re-called the multiplex PCR reads with MiXCR. Counted here are 500,000 to 700,000 distinct CDR3 sequences, roughly 40% occurring once; the ten biggest clones make up 3.5% to 5%.

The rearrangement joins TRBV25-1 to TRBJ1-1, with TRBD1 as a possible D gene (5 bases). The clonotype comes from an adult man with Graves' hyperthyroidism. The sample consisted of peripheral blood or thyroid tissue (not recorded which). The DNA of the CDR3 is TGTGCCAGCAGTGAATTAAAGTTTGGCAGGCGGGGGACTGAAGCTTTCTTT. This gives the protein CASSELKFGRRGTEAFF.